Sequencing of this T cell receptor beta chain was carried out in a study of T cell changes during pregnancy in multiple sclerosis. Only in-frame clones appear in the TCRdb table, and some are missing; sequencing was by immunoSEQ multiplex PCR. The table has over 55,000 clones, 92% seen once. This clone was picked up one time. Sequenced material: CD8+ T cells from peripheral blood mononuclear cells, taken in the third trimester of pregnancy. The receptor was derived from a female donor in good health, enrolled as a control in a pregnancy study.

The CDR3 sequence: CASSPGTGTVTGELFF. CDR3 DNA sequence: TGCGCCAGCAGCCCAGGCACAGGGACGGTCACCGGGGAGCTGTTTTTT. V is TRBV4-3 and J is TRBJ2-2, with D perhaps TRBD1 (6 bases). Germline-derived CDR1 and CDR2 are LGHNA and YSLEER. The CDR3 has 16 amino acids. V gave up 4 bases and J gave up 4 bases, with 16 bases separating them.